Included here is one T cell receptor beta chain sequence, with context. This sample stems from a study of blood T cell repertoires in COVID-19. TCRdb's table, derived via immunoSEQ multiplex PCR, lists solely in-frame clones and lacks some. The data contain about 200,000 clones, around nine tenths of them singletons. The germline CDR1 and CDR2 sequences are SNHLY and FYNNEI. This CDR3 has 14 residues. The ends lost 5 bases at V and 6 bases at J; junction bases unmatched: 7. The chain combines TRBV2 with TRBJ1-5; TRBD1 agrees at 7 bases. The origin of this receptor is a man between 60 and 75 years old with active or convalescent COVID-19. The sequencing sample was made of peripheral blood. The CDR3, as DNA: TGTGCCAGCAGTTCCTGGGACAGACGTCAGCCCCAGCATTTT. This codes for CASSSWDRRQPQHF.